This T cell receptor (beta chain) is drawn from a study of blood T cell repertoires in COVID-19. At the level of the study: COVID-19 samples from acute and convalescent phases originated in the United States, Italy and Spain. In each case, the material was cDNA or gDNA derived from T cells, B-cell-depleted T cells, or PBMCs.

Everyone who took part was roughly 18 to 89 years old, and they came from 20 to 25 US areas. How the authors handled the data: Reference gene primer amplification yielded estimated nucleated cell counts. Repertoires were generated with immunoSEQ multiplex PCR, while TCRdb's copy carries only in-frame clones and drops some. Clone size and the V and J calls come from that table; the DNA yielded D and trimming. Here the sample spans roughly 250,000 clones, 91% being singletons. V was pared by 3 bases and J by 1 base, with 12 bases between. The CDR3 runs 15 residues. Per the germline V gene, CDR1 is LGHNT and CDR2 is FRNRAP.

The chain combines TRBV12-5 with TRBJ1-1; tentatively, D is TRBD1 (6 bases). The sample comprised PBMCs or T cells enriched from blood (not recorded which). The TCR originated in a human donor in a cohort exposed to, infected with or recovered from COVID-19 (not recorded which). The donor label of this sample is uncertain. CDR3 nucleotides: TGTGCTAGTGGTTTACCCGAGACAGGGAACACTGAAGCTTTCTTT. Protein sequence: CASGLPETGNTEAFF.